This T cell receptor beta chain was recovered during a study of CD8+CD57+ T cells in acquired aplastic anemia. Patients who underwent sequencing had shown CD8+CD57+ cell expansion by flow cytometry. This CDR3 has 16 residues. Germline-derived CDR1 and CDR2 are SGHRS and YFSETQ. V shed 6 bases and J 2 bases; nucleotides not matched to a gene: 9. The TCR beta profiling, which covered VDJ combination and CDR3 sequence, was carried out using genomic DNA as the template. From the reads, TCRdb called clonotypes with MiXCR, one entry per CDR3 protein. Among 17,000 or so distinct CDR3 sequences listed, roughly two fifths were seen once. Overall study findings and caveats: Lower diversity marked CD8+CD57+ cells in patients, relative to total CD4+ and CD8+ pools.

This clonotype showed up many times. Its antigen remains unknown. The V and J genes are TRBV5-1 and TRBJ2-3; 10 bases line up with TRBD2. The sample taken for sequencing was CD8+CD57+ T cells sorted from PBMCs. Subset of the sample: bead-enriched CD8+CD57+ effector memory T cells from SAA patients. The receptor's source is a human donor with aplastic anemia. The CDR3 sequence is CASTRTSGTFTDTQYF. The CDR3 nucleotides are TGCGCCAGCACTCGGACTAGCGGAACATTCACAGATACGCAGTATTTT.